This T cell receptor (beta chain) was recovered during a study of T-cell memory formation after mild COVID-19. TCRdb reprocessed the 5' RACE reads with MiXCR, giving one entry per CDR3 protein. The data contain 250,000 to 400,000 distinct CDR3 sequences, 13% to 15% of them singletons. General observations from the study: Mainly CM and EM harbored the contracting CD4+ clones; mainly EMRA harbored the CD8+ ones. SARS-CoV-2 specificity of second-wave clones peaking day 37 was unconfirmed.

This clonotype turned up a few times. What it binds is unknown. Trimming removed 3 bases from V and 10 bases from J, with 12 bases in between. Per germline, CDR1 SGHTA and CDR2 FQGNSA. The CDR3 has 12 residues. This chain uses TRBV7-2 with TRBJ1-2, with D possibly TRBD1 on 5 matching bases. The sequence derives from a man aged 18 to 29 who had mild COVID-19 (a few samples of this study predate the infection). Cell type and time point are not known. The sequencing sample was made of PBMCs or a T cell subset sorted from them (not recorded which). The CDR3 sequence is CASSFFQGFYTF. For the CDR3, the DNA is TGTGCCAGCAGCTTTTTCCAGGGATTCTACACCTTC.